Listed below are T cell receptor beta chains from one sample, sequenced in a study of Graves' ophthalmopathy and Graves' hyperthyroidism. One entry per CDR3 protein results from TCRdb running MiXCR on the multiplex PCR reads. This repertoire shows some 360,000 distinct CDR3 sequences, approximately 18% found once; its top ten account for 2.4%. Material for sequencing was peripheral blood. All receptors come from an adult woman with stable Graves' hyperthyroidism. CDR3s include the opening cysteine and the closing phenylalanine or tryptophan. D genes are given only for firm matches. Not every row has a clone size; where given, it reads once, few, many or a size class.

clone size: many; V gene: TRBV5-1; CDR3 length: 18; J gene: TRBJ2-1; D gene: .; CDR3 DNA: TGCGCCAGCAGCTTGGAACATCCACGTCCTAGCTCCTACAATGAGCAGTTCTTC; CDR3 protein: CASSLEHPRPSSYNEQFF
clone size: .; V gene: TRBV20-1; CDR3 length: 16; J gene: TRBJ2-6; D gene: .; CDR3 DNA: TGCAGTGCTAGATCTCCCTCCCAGGCTGGGGCCCACGTCCTGACTTTC; CDR3 protein: CSARSPSQAGAHVLTF
clone size: many; V gene: TRBV11-2; CDR3 length: 15; J gene: TRBJ2-2; D gene: TRBD2; CDR3 DNA: TGTGCCAGCAGCTTAGGACTAGCCTTCACCGGGGAGCTGTTTTTT; CDR3 protein: CASSLGLAFTGELFF
clone size: many; V gene: TRBV15; CDR3 length: 13; J gene: TRBJ1-1; D gene: .; CDR3 DNA: TGTGCCACCAGCAGAGATCTGCCCCCCGTTTCTTTCTTT; CDR3 protein: CATSRDLPPVSFF
clone size: many; V gene: TRBV12-3/TRBV12-4; CDR3 length: 14; J gene: TRBJ1-5; D gene: .; CDR3 DNA: TGTGCCAGCAGTATAGACGGGGAGCTTTCGCCCCAGCATTTT; CDR3 protein: CASSIDGELSPQHF
clone size: many; V gene: TRBV10-1; CDR3 length: 14; J gene: TRBJ1-6; D gene: .; CDR3 DNA: TGCGCCAGCACGCGGCGGGGTATCGATTCACCCCTCCACTTT; CDR3 protein: CASTRRGIDSPLHF
clone size: many; V gene: TRBV25-1; CDR3 length: 16; J gene: TRBJ2-7; D gene: .; CDR3 DNA: TGTGCCAGCAGTGACCACCGCTCTCTACAGGGTGCCGAGCAGTACTTC; CDR3 protein: CASSDHRSLQGAEQYF
clone size: many; V gene: TRBV28; CDR3 length: 13; J gene: TRBJ1-6; D gene: .; CDR3 DNA: TGTGCCAGCAGTTTAGGAGGGATTTCACCCCTCCACTTT; CDR3 protein: CASSLGGISPLHF
clone size: many; V gene: TRBV6-5; CDR3 length: 13; J gene: TRBJ1-1; D gene: TRBD1; CDR3 DNA: TGTGCCAGTTCGACAGGGACGGGGACTGAAGCTTTCTTT; CDR3 protein: CASSTGTGTEAFF
clone size: many; V gene: TRBV7-9; CDR3 length: 17; J gene: TRBJ2-2; D gene: TRBD1; CDR3 DNA: TGTGCCAGCAGGCCTCGTACAGGGGGACGTCACACCGGGGAGCTGTTTTTT; CDR3 protein: CASRPRTGGRHTGELFF
clone size: many; V gene: TRBV6-1; CDR3 length: 14; J gene: TRBJ1-1; D gene: .; CDR3 DNA: TGTGCCAGCAGTGAACCGGGGAGGGTCACTGAAGCTTTCTTT; CDR3 protein: CASSEPGRVTEAFF
clone size: .; V gene: TRBV4-1; CDR3 length: 15; J gene: TRBJ1-1; D gene: TRBD1; CDR3 DNA: TGCGCCAGCAGCCAGTTACAGGGGATGAACACTGAAGCTTTCTTT; CDR3 protein: CASSQLQGMNTEAFF
clone size: many; V gene: TRBV20-1; CDR3 length: 13; J gene: TRBJ1-5; D gene: .; CDR3 DNA: TGCAGTGCTAGAGGTCAGGGCCAGCAGCCCCAGCATTTT; CDR3 protein: CSARGQGQQPQHF
clone size: many; V gene: TRBV6-2/TRBV6-3; CDR3 length: 18; J gene: TRBJ2-5; D gene: TRBD2; CDR3 DNA: TGTGCCAGCAGTTATCCCTTCCCCACTAGCGGGAGAAGAGAGACCCAGTACTTC; CDR3 protein: CASSYPFPTSGRRETQYF
clone size: .; V gene: TRBV12-3/TRBV12-4; CDR3 length: 17; J gene: TRBJ2-7; D gene: TRBD1; CDR3 DNA: TGTGCCAGCAGTTTACGCATGGGACAGGGGACCACCTACGAGCAGTACTTC; CDR3 protein: CASSLRMGQGTTYEQYF
clone size: many; V gene: TRBV4-3; CDR3 length: 16; J gene: TRBJ1-2; D gene: .; CDR3 DNA: TGCGCCAGCAGCCCCGGAACGGGACGGAGCAAAGATGGCTACACCTTC; CDR3 protein: CASSPGTGRSKDGYTF
clone size: many; V gene: TRBV6-5; CDR3 length: 15; J gene: TRBJ1-3; D gene: .; CDR3 DNA: TGTGCCACACTTACGACGGGAACCTTAACGGACACCATATATTTT; CDR3 protein: CATLTTGTLTDTIYF
clone size: .; V gene: TRBV6-4; CDR3 length: 11; J gene: TRBJ1-2; D gene: .; CDR3 DNA: TGTGCCAGCAGTGAGGTGAATGGCTACACCTTC; CDR3 protein: CASSEVNGYTF
clone size: many; V gene: TRBV6-5; CDR3 length: 15; J gene: TRBJ1-5; D gene: .; CDR3 DNA: TGTGCCAGCAGTTACTCGTACGGGGGGGGTCAGCCCCAGCATTTT; CDR3 protein: CASSYSYGGGQPQHF
clone size: many; V gene: TRBV20-1; CDR3 length: 13; J gene: TRBJ2-7; D gene: .; CDR3 DNA: TGCAGTGCCCAGGGGGGACCGACGGTTGTGCAGTACTTC; CDR3 protein: CSAQGGPTVVQYF
clone size: .; V gene: TRBV7-3; CDR3 length: 14; J gene: TRBJ2-5; D gene: TRBD2; CDR3 DNA: TGTGCCAGCAGCCCGGGGGGTAGCGAAGAGACCCAGTACTTC; CDR3 protein: CASSPGGSEETQYF
clone size: .; V gene: TRBV29-1; CDR3 length: 13; J gene: TRBJ1-2; D gene: .; CDR3 DNA: TGCAGCGTGGTGGGGGAGTATGCCTATGGCTACACCTTC; CDR3 protein: CSVVGEYAYGYTF
clone size: many; V gene: TRBV4-2; CDR3 length: 14; J gene: TRBJ2-2; D gene: .; CDR3 DNA: TGTGCCAGCAGCCAAGATTCGGTCACCGGGGAGCTGTTTTTT; CDR3 protein: CASSQDSVTGELFF
clone size: many; V gene: TRBV12-3/TRBV12-4; CDR3 length: 14; J gene: TRBJ2-2; D gene: .; CDR3 DNA: TGTGCCAGCGGGGAGAGAGGGGCCGGTGGGGAGCTGTTTTTT; CDR3 protein: CASGERGAGGELFF
clone size: .; V gene: TRBV6-2/TRBV6-3; CDR3 length: 14; J gene: TRBJ2-7; D gene: .; CDR3 DNA: TGTGCCACCTTAACGGATCCAAGCTCCTACGAGCAGTACTTC; CDR3 protein: CATLTDPSSYEQYF
clone size: few; V gene: TRBV6-5; CDR3 length: 16; J gene: TRBJ2-2; D gene: .; CDR3 DNA: TGTGCCAGCAGTTACTACAAACTCGGGAGAACCGGGGAGCTGTTTTTT; CDR3 protein: CASSYYKLGRTGELFF
clone size: .; V gene: TRBV6-1; CDR3 length: 14; J gene: TRBJ1-1; D gene: .; CDR3 DNA: TGTGCCAGCAGAGGACGGTCGGGAGACACTGAAGCTTTCTTT; CDR3 protein: CASRGRSGDTEAFF
clone size: few; V gene: TRBV29-1; CDR3 length: 11; J gene: TRBJ1-1; D gene: .; CDR3 DNA: TGCAGCGTTGAAGATAACACTGAAGCTCTCTTT; CDR3 protein: CSVEDNTEALF
clone size: .; V gene: TRBV19; CDR3 length: 14; J gene: TRBJ1-5; D gene: .; CDR3 DNA: TGTGCCAGTAGTATAGACAGGGGCACTCAGCCCCAGCATTTT; CDR3 protein: CASSIDRGTQPQHF
clone size: many; V gene: TRBV20-1; CDR3 length: 12; J gene: TRBJ2-5; D gene: TRBD2; CDR3 DNA: TGCAGCCCGGCGGGAGGGCGGGAGACCCAGTACTTC; CDR3 protein: CSPAGGRETQYF